This entry lists 29 T cell receptor beta chains sequenced from one sample in a study of T cell repertoires in cytomegalovirus infection. Antigens for these TCRs are unknown. Using its own MiXCR run on the reads, TCRdb lists one record per CDR3 protein. Of some 940,000 distinct CDR3 sequences listed, around 30% are singletons. Source: cultured CD8+ T cells from PBMCs, taken from culture after CMV antigen stimulation. The origin of the receptors is a human donor in good health (CMV status not recorded). Some clones in this sample may be carry-over from other donors' samples.

CDR3 protein: CASSLEGGGTGELFF. The CDR3 DNA follows: TGTGCCAGCAGTTTAGAGGGGGGAGGGACCGGGGAGCTGTTTTTT. V gene TRBV27 combines with J gene TRBJ2-2, with D tentatively TRBD2 (7 bases). V gave up 2 bases and J gave up 5 bases, with 12 bases separating them. Germline V gene sequence: CDR1 MNHEY, CDR2 SMNVEV (reference sequence). The CDR3 has 15 residues.

This clonotype was seen many times. CDR3 sequence (DNA): TGTGCCAGCAGCTGGAAGACCCGACTAGCGGGGGCCTGGTACAATGAGCAGTTCTTC. Protein product: CASSWKTRLAGAWYNEQFF. The chain uses TRBV7-2 and TRBJ2-1; the match to TRBD2 covers 12 bases. The CDR3 has 19 residues. The ends lost 4 bases at V and 4 bases at J; junction bases unmatched: 14. Germline V gene data show CDR1 as SGHTA and CDR2 as FQGNSA. Full variable domain (missing parts from reference TRBV7-2 and TRBJ2-1): GAGVSQSPSNKVTEKGKDVELRCDPISGHTALYWYRQSLGQGLEFLIYFQGNSAPDKSGLPSDRFSAERTGGSVSTLTIQRTQQEDSAVYLCASSWKTRLAGAWYNEQFFGPGTRLTVL.

The V gene is TRBV6-5, the J gene TRBJ1-1; no firm D call. The CDR3 extends over 15 amino acids. The V end lost 6 bases, the J end lost 1 base, and 15 bases lay between the germline ends. Germline V gene sequence: CDR1 MNHEY, CDR2 SVGAGI. The CDR3 is CASSPWSQRNTEAFF. The CDR3 nucleotides are TGTGCCAGCAGCCCGTGGTCCCAGAGGAACACTGAAGCTTTCTTT.

This clonotype was seen a single time. One junction end does not reproduce the germline sequence, and a read error may be involved. The chain links TRBV5-1 to TRBJ1-2; TRBD1 matches at 7 bases. The CDR3 runs 16 residues. Germline V gene sequence: CDR1 SGHRS, CDR2 YFSETQ. For the CDR3, the DNA is TGCGCCAGTAGCTTGGGTACAGGGGCCGCTAACTATGGCTACACCTTC. Encoded protein: CASSLGTGAANYGYTF.

This clonotype came up a few times. The chain carries TRBV6-5 and TRBJ1-3; D is undetermined. The CDR3 has 14 amino acids. Germline-derived CDR1 and CDR2 are MNHEY and SVGAGI. V lost 2 bases, J lost 4 bases, and 9 bases lay in between. The CDR3 coding sequence is TGTGCCAGCAGTTACGGGGTCGCGGGAAACACCATATATTTT. It yields the protein CASSYGVAGNTIYF.

For this clonotype: One junction end does not reproduce the germline sequence, and a read error may be involved. The chain joins TRBV7-8 to TRBJ1-1; 7 bases are a match to TRBD1. Per the germline V gene, CDR1 is SGHVS and CDR2 is FQNEAQ. The length of the CDR3 is 13 residues. CDR3 region: CTSSDTGAAEAFF. DNA of the CDR3: TGTACCAGCAGCGATACAGGGGCCGCTGAAGCTTTCTTT.

This clonotype occurred a few times. The chain has TRBV12-5 and TRBJ1-2; tentatively, D is TRBD1 (5 bases). The CDR3 consists of 16 residues. Trimming took 2 bases from V and 6 from J, leaving 19 bases between them. The germline CDR1 and CDR2 sequences are LGHNT and FRNRAP. Here the CDR3 reads CASGLLKDIRKNGYTF. In DNA form, the CDR3 reads TGTGCTAGTGGTTTGCTCAAGGACATAAGAAAAAATGGCTACACCTTC.

The chain carries TRBV9 and TRBJ2-1; 12 nucleotides line up with TRBD1. The ends lost 0 bases at V and 8 bases at J; junction bases unmatched: 15. CDR1 and CDR2 (germline): SGDLS, YYNGEE. The CDR3 is 19 amino acids. CDR3 nucleotides: TGTGCCAGCAGCGTAGGCGCTACACCCGGGACAGGGGGCGGATATGAGCAGTTCTTC. Translation: CASSVGATPGTGGGYEQFF.

V and J are TRBV20-1 and TRBJ1-5; 9 nucleotides match TRBD1. Germline V gives CDR1 DFQATT, CDR2 SNEGSKA (reference sequence). V gave up 4 bases and J gave up 1 base; unmatched junction bases: 2. The CDR3 is 14 residues long. DNA for the CDR3: TGCAGTGCTAAGGACAGGGGAAGCAATCAGCCCCAGCATTTT. Its translation: CSAKDRGSNQPQHF.

This chain uses TRBV10-3 with TRBJ1-1; the D gene is possibly TRBD1 (5 bases). The CDR3 has 11 residues. The germline V gene encodes CDR1 ENHRY and CDR2 SYGVKD. Deletions cut 8 bases from V and 11 bases from J, with 15 bases between. CDR3 in DNA: TGTGCCATCTTTACGACCCGGGGGGCTTTCTTT. Translated: CAIFTTRGAFF.

The CDR3 sequence is CASSLSVLGTEAFF. Here the CDR3 DNA reads TGTGCCAGCAGCCTGAGTGTTTTGGGCACTGAAGCTTTCTTT. V and J are TRBV12-3 or TRBV12-4 and TRBJ1-1; D not certain. Trimming cost V 6 bases and J 4 bases, with 15 bases left between them. The CDR3 sequence is 14 residues long.

This clonotype was observed a few times. In DNA, the CDR3 is TGTGCCAGCAGGATCCGGACAGGGGGCGCTGGGGCCAACGTCCTGACTTTC. Encoded protein: CASRIRTGGAGANVLTF. This chain connects TRBV12-3 or TRBV12-4 to TRBJ2-6; 11 positions agree with TRBD1. V lost 6 bases to trimming and J lost 2 bases; unmatched junction nucleotides: 6. The CDR3 consists of 17 residues.

The rearrangement links TRBV2 to TRBJ2-5; D ambiguous. Germline V gives CDR1 SNHLY, CDR2 FYNNEI. The CDR3 contains 12 residues. V lost 7 bases and J 5 bases, leaving 11 bases between the germline ends. For the CDR3, the DNA is TGTGCCAGCATCTCCTCCAGGGAGACCCAGTACTTC. Amino acid sequence: CASISSRETQYF.

The chain recombines TRBV9 with TRBJ1-5; no clear D. CDR1 is SGDLS and CDR2 is YYNGEE in the germline V gene. V lost 0 bases to trimming and J lost 3 bases, with 7 bases between them. CDR3 size: 14 residues. The CDR3 is CASSVGPVNQPQHF. The CDR3 DNA sequence: TGTGCCAGCAGCGTAGGGCCAGTCAATCAGCCCCAGCATTTT.

This clonotype showed up just a few times. The V gene is TRBV6-5, the J gene TRBJ2-1, with TRBD1 matching over 11 bases. Germline CDR1 and CDR2: MNHEY and SVGAGI. V gave up 3 bases and J gave up 9 bases; unmatched junction bases: 4. This CDR3 spans 14 amino acids. The CDR3 sequence: CASSYSGTGGEQFF. The CDR3 DNA follows: TGTGCCAGCAGTTATTCCGGGACAGGGGGTGAGCAGTTCTTC.

This clonotype has a single count. The rearrangement joins TRBV27 to TRBJ1-5; 7 bases fit TRBD1. This CDR3 comprises 20 residues. CDR1 MNHEY and CDR2 SMNVEV come from the germline V gene (reference sequence). Unmatched junction bases numbered 18, after V lost 4 bases and J lost 0 bases. CDR3 sequence (DNA): TGTGCCAGCAGTTATGCGTGGGACAGTCAACTTGGGTATAGCAATCAGCCCCAGCATTTT. Its protein is CASSYAWDSQLGYSNQPQHF.

This chain connects TRBV11-2 to TRBJ2-5; 10 bases are a match to TRBD2. The CDR3 sequence is 16 residues long. The ends lost 1 base at V and 4 bases at J; junction bases unmatched: 6. Germline V gene data show CDR1 as SGHAT and CDR2 as FQNNGV. CDR3 amino acids: CASSLGIAGGIETQYF. CDR3 DNA sequence: TGTGCCAGCAGCTTAGGGATAGCGGGGGGTATAGAGACCCAGTACTTC.

In its sample, this clonotype was seen a few times. The chain is built from TRBV28 and TRBJ2-6; 13 bases align to TRBD2. Germline assignment: CDR1 MDHEN and CDR2 SYDVKM. V was pared by 4 bases and J by 4 bases, with 7 bases of the junction left unmatched. This CDR3 spans 18 amino acids. DNA for the CDR3: TGTGCCAGCAGTTCGACTAGCGGGGGGCCGCGGGGGGCCAACGTCCTGACTTTC. It specifies CASSSTSGGPRGANVLTF.

The chain combines TRBV9 with TRBJ2-1, with 10 bases fitting TRBD2. CDR1 and CDR2 from the germline V gene are SGDLS and YYNGEE. Losses at the gene ends were 4 bases for V and 8 bases for J; bases not matched to a gene: 12. The CDR3 totals 16 residues. This CDR3 reads CASSTPLAGGNYEQFF. In DNA form, the CDR3 reads TGTGCCAGCAGCACTCCATTAGCGGGGGGAAACTATGAGCAGTTCTTC.

V is TRBV20-1 and J is TRBJ1-6; a possible D gene is TRBD1 (6 bases). The CDR3 covers 15 residues. V was pared by 1 base and J by 6 bases, with 13 bases between. Germline lookup yields CDR1 DFQATT and CDR2 SNEGSKA (reference sequence). The CDR3 nucleotides are TGCAGTGCTAGAGTTCTGGGACAACGTAATTCACCCCTCCACTTT. Protein: CSARVLGQRNSPLHF.

CDR3 nucleotides: TGCAGTGCTAGCCCTGGGGCCAACGTCCTGACTTTC. This encodes CSASPGANVLTF. The chain recombines TRBV20-1 with TRBJ2-6; D unresolved. The CDR3 consists of 12 residues. V gave up 3 bases and J gave up 2 bases, with 2 bases separating them. Germline V gene lookup returns CDR1 DFQATT and CDR2 SNEGSKA (reference sequence).

V usage is TRBV20-1 and J usage is TRBJ1-1, with 8 bases aligning to TRBD1. The J segment lost 5 bases and the V segment lost 1 base, leaving 6 bases of the junction unmatched. The CDR3 extends over 14 amino acids. CDR1 is DFQATT and CDR2 is SNEGSKA in the germline V gene (reference sequence). The CDR3 spells CSARVLRGPTEAFF. Here the CDR3 DNA reads TGCAGTGCTAGAGTCCTCAGGGGGCCAACTGAAGCTTTCTTT.

This clonotype was observed a handful of times. J is TRBJ2-1 and V is TRBV19; TRBD1 matches 7 bases. The V and J ends lost 1 base and 4 bases, in that order; junction bases with no gene match: 4. Germline V lookup: CDR1 LNHDA, CDR2 SQIVND (reference sequence). This CDR3 spans 15 amino acids. The CDR3 sequence is CASSIVSGQYNEQFF. CDR3 DNA: TGTGCCAGTAGTATAGTTTCGGGACAGTACAATGAGCAGTTCTTC. Full variable domain (remainder filled in from reference TRBV19 and TRBJ2-1): DGGITQSPKYLFRKEGQNVTLSCEQNLNHDAMYWYRQDPGQGLRLIYYSQIVNDFQKGDIAEGYSVSREKKESFPLTVTSAQKNPTAFYLCASSIVSGQYNEQFFGPGTRLTVL.

V gene TRBV9 combines with J gene TRBJ2-3; D not certain. The CDR3 has 17 residues. Trimming cost V 3 bases and J 5 bases, with 22 bases left between them. CDR1 and CDR2 from the germline V gene are SGDLS and YYNGEE. The CDR3 DNA is TGTGCCAGCAGCGACCCTCGAGAGCTTATTTCCCTAGATACGCAGTATTTT. The encoded protein is CASSDPRELISLDTQYF. Combining the CDR3 with reference TRBV9 and TRBJ2-3 gives the whole variable domain DSGVTQTPKHLITATGQRVTLRCSPRSGDLSVYWYQQSLDQGLQFLIQYYNGEERAKGNILERFSAQQFPDLHSELNLSSLELGDSALYFCASSDPRELISLDTQYFGPGTRLTVL.

The chain's CDR3 is CASSLDMDAGGTEQFF. The CDR3 coding sequence is TGTGCCAGCAGCTTAGATATGGACGCCGGGGGTACTGAGCAGTTCTTC. The chain combines TRBV11-2 with TRBJ2-1; tentatively, D is TRBD2 (6 bases). Germline CDR1 reads SGHAT; CDR2 reads FQNNGV. V was trimmed by 0 bases and J by 9 bases, leaving 18 bases between them. The CDR3 contains 16 residues.

As for this clonotype: A read error is possible here, since a much larger clone lies one base away. The chain employs TRBV7-2 and TRBJ2-1; no clear D. Trimming took 2 bases from V and 10 from J, leaving 15 bases between them. This CDR3 has 14 amino acids. Germline CDR1 is SGHTA and CDR2 is FQGNSA. The CDR3 region is CASSLWPLSTEQFF. CDR3 DNA sequence: TGTGCCAGCAGCTTATGGCCTCTATCAACGGAGCAGTTCTTC. Filled out from reference TRBV7-2 and TRBJ2-1, the complete variable domain reads GAGVSQSPSNKVTEKGKDVELRCDPISGHTALYWYRQSLGQGLEFLIYFQGNSAPDKSGLPSDRFSAERTGGSVSTLTIQRTQQEDSAVYLCASSLWPLSTEQFFGPGTRLTVL.

CDR3 coding DNA: TGTGCCAGCAGTAGCAGGGGCCAACGTGAGCAGTTCTTC. Translation gives CASSSRGQREQFF. The J gene is TRBJ2-1, the V gene TRBV27, with D possibly being TRBD1 (6 bases). Trimming pared 5 bases from V and 9 bases from J, leaving 14 bases between. The CDR3 has 13 amino acids. Germline values: CDR1 MNHEY, CDR2 SMNVEV (reference sequence).

The chain combines TRBV7-8 with TRBJ1-2, with TRBD1 as a possible D gene (5 bases). With 1 base removed from V and 2 bases from J, the gap between germline ends came to 17 bases. The CDR3 covers 17 residues. In germline, CDR1 is SGHVS, CDR2 FQNEAQ. In nucleotides, the CDR3 is TGTGCCAGCAGCTTAGTTATGGGGGGAGAAAGGAACTATGGCTACACCTTC. It is translated as CASSLVMGGERNYGYTF.

V is TRBV7-3 and J is TRBJ2-1, with 7 bases fitting TRBD1. CDR1 and CDR2 from the germline V gene are SGHTA and FQGTGA. The CDR3 length is 15 residues. J gave up 4 bases and V 5 bases, and 8 bases lay outside the gene matches. Here the CDR3 reads CASSHPGTEYNEQFF. The CDR3 DNA reads TGTGCCAGCAGCCACCCCGGGACAGAGTACAATGAGCAGTTCTTC.